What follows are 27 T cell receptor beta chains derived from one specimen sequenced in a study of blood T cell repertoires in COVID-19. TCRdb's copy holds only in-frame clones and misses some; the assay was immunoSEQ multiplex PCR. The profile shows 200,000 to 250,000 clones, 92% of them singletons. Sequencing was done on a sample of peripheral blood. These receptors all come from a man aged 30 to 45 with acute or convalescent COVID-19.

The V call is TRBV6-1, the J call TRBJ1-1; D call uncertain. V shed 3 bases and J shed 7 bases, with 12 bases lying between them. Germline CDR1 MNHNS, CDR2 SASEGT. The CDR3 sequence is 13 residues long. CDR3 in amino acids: CASSERPYDEAFF. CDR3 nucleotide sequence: TGTGCCAGCAGTGAGCGGCCCTATGATGAAGCTTTCTTT.

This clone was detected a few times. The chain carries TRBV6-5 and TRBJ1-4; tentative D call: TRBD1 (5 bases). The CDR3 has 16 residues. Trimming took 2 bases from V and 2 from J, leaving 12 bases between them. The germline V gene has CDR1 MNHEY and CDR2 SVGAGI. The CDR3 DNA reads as TGTGCCAGCAGTTACGGCCGCGGGGCTACTAATGAAAAACTGTTTTTT. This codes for CASSYGRGATNEKLFF.

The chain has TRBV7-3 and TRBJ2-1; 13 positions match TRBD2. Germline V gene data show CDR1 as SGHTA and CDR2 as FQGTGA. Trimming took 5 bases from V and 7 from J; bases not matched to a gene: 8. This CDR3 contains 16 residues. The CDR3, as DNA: TGTGCCAGCAGCCCACAGGGACTAGCGGGATCAAATGAGCAGTTCTTC. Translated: CASSPQGLAGSNEQFF.

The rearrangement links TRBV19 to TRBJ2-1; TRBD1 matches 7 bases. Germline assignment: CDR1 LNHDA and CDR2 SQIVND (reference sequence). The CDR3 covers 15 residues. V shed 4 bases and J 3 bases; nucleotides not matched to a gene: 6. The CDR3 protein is CASSTGGGLYNEQFF. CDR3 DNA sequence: TGTGCCAGTAGTACAGGGGGTGGACTCTACAATGAGCAGTTCTTC.

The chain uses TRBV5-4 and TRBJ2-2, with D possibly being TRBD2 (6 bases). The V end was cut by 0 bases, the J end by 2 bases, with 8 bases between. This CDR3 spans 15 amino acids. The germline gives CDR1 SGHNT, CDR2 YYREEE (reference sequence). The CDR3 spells CASSLAGTNTGELFF. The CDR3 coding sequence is TGTGCCAGCAGCTTGGCTGGGACTAACACCGGGGAGCTGTTTTTT.

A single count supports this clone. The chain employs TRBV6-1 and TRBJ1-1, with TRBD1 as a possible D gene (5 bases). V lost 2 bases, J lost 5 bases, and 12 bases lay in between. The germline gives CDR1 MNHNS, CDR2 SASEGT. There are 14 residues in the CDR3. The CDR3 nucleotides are TGTGCCAGCAGTGAACCAGGGTTAGGTACTGAAGCTTTCTTT. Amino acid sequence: CASSEPGLGTEAFF.

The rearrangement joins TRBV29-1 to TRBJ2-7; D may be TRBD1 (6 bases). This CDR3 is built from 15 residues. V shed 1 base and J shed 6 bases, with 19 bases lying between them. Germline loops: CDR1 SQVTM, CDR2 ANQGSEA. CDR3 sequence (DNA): TGCAGCGTTGAAGTGGCGACAGGTTACATCAGCGAGCAGTACTTC. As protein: CSVEVATGYISEQYF.

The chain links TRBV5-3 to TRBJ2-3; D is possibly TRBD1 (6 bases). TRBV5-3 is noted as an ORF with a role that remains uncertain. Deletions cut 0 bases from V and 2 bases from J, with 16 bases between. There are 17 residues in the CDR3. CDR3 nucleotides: TGTGCCAGAAGCTTGGGTGAGGTACAGGGCCTCACAGATACGCAGTATTTT. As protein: CARSLGEVQGLTDTQYF.

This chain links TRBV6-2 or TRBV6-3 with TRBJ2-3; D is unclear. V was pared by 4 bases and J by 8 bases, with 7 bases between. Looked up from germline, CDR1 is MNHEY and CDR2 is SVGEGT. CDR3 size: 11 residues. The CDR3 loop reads CASSSLFTQYF. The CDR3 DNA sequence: TGTGCCAGCAGTTCCCTATTTACGCAGTATTTT.

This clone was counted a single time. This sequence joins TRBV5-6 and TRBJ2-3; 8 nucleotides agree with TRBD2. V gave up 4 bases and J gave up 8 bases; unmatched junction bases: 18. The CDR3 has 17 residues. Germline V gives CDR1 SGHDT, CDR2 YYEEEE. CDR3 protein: CASSLPSSTGGFGTQYF. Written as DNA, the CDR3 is TGTGCCAGCAGCCTACCGTCGAGTACGGGAGGGTTCGGTACGCAGTATTTT. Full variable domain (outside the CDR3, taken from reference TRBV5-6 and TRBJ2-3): DAGVTQSPTHLIKTRGQQVTLRCSPKSGHDTVSWYQQALGQGPQFIFQYYEEEERQRGNFPDRFSGHQFPNYSSELNVNALLLGDSALYLCASSLPSSTGGFGTQYFGPGTRLTVL.

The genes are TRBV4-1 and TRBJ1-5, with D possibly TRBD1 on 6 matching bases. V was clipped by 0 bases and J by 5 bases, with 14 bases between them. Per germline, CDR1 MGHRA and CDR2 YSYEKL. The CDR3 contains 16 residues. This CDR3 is CASSQERGTAHQPQHF. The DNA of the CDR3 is TGCGCCAGCAGCCAAGAGAGGGGGACCGCTCATCAGCCCCAGCATTTT.

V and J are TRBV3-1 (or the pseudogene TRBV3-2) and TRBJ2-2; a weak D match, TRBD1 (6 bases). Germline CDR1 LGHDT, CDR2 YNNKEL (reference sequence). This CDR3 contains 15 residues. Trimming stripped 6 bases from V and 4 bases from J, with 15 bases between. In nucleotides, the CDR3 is TGTGCCAGCAGGGGACATCTTTCTCTCACCGGGGAGCTGTTTTTT. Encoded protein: CASRGHLSLTGELFF.

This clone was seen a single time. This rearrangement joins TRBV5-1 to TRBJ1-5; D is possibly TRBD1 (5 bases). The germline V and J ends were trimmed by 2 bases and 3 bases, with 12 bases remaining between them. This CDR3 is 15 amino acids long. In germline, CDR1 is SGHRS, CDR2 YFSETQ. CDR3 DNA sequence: TGCGCCAGCAGCTTCAACGGGGGTAACAATCAGCCCCAGCATTTT. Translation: CASSFNGGNNQPQHF.

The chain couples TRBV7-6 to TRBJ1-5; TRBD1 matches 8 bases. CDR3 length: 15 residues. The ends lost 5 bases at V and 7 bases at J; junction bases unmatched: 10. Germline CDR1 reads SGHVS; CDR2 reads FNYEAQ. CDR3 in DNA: TGTGCCAGCAGCCCGGACAGGGAGAGGAGCCAGCCCCAGCATTTT. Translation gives CASSPDRERSQPQHF.

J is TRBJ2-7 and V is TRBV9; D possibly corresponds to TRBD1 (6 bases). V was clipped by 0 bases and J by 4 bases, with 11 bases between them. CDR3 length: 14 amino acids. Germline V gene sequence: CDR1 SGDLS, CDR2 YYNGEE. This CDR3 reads CASSVVDRGYEQYF. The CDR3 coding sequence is TGTGCCAGCAGCGTAGTTGATAGGGGGTACGAGCAGTACTTC.

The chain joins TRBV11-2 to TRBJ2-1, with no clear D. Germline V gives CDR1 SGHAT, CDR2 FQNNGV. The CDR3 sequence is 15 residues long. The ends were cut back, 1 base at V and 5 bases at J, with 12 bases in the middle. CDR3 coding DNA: TGTGCCAGCAGCTTAGGAAGCTCCCCGAACAATGAGCAGTTCTTC. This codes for CASSLGSSPNNEQFF.

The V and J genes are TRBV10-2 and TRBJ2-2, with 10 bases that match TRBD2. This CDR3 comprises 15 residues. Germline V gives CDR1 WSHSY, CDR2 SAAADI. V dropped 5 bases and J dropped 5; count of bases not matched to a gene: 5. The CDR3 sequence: CASSLAGGITGELFF. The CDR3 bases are TGCGCCAGCAGTTTAGCGGGAGGTATAACCGGGGAGCTGTTTTTT.

This chain's CDR3 is CASSWSRSTRNQPQHF. As DNA, the CDR3 is TGTGCCAGCAGTTGGTCTCGGTCGACCAGGAATCAGCCCCAGCATTTT. The gene calls are TRBV6-5 and TRBJ1-5; D gene ambiguous. The CDR3 has 16 residues. Trimming took 4 bases from V and 4 from J, leaving 17 bases between them. Germline V CDR1 and CDR2: MNHEY, SVGAGI.

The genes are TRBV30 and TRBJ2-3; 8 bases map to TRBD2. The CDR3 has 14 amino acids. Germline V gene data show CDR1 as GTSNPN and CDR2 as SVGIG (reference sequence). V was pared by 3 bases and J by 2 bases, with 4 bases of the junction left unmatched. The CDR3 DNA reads TGTGCCTGGAGGAGGACTAGCCCCACAGATACGCAGTATTTT. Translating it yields CAWRRTSPTDTQYF.

DNA for the CDR3: TGTGCCAGCAGCGCAGGTAGCGGGTATGGCTACACCTTC. Its translation: CASSAGSGYGYTF. The gene calls are TRBV6-5 and TRBJ1-2; D gene uncertain. Germline-derived CDR1 and CDR2 are MNHEY and SVGAGI. V was pared by 6 bases and J by 5 bases, with 13 bases between. The CDR3 totals 13 residues.

The CDR3 protein is CASIASHSYEQYF. For the CDR3, the DNA is TGTGCCAGCATCGCTAGCCACTCCTACGAGCAGTACTTC. This rearrangement joins TRBV6-5 to TRBJ2-7; possibly TRBD2 for D (5 bases). There are 13 residues in the CDR3. Germline loops: CDR1 MNHEY, CDR2 SVGAGI. V was trimmed by 7 bases and J by 0 bases, leaving 10 bases between them.

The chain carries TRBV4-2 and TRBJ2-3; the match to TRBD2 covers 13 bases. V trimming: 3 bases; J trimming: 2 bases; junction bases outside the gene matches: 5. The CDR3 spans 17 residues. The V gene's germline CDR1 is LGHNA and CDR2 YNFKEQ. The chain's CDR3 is CASSQATSGRSTDTQYF. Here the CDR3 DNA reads TGTGCCAGCAGCCAGGCGACTAGCGGGAGGTCCACAGATACGCAGTATTTT.

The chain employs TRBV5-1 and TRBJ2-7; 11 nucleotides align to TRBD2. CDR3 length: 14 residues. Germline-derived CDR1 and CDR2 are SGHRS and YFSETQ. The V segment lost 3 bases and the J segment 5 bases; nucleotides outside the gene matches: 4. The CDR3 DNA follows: TGCGCCAGCAGCTCGACTAGCGGGATCAACGAGCAGTACTTC. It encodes CASSSTSGINEQYF.

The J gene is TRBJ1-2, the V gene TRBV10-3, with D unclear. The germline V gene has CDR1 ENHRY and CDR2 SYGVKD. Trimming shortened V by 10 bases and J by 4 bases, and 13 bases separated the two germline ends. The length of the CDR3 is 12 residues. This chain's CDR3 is CATGGTAYGYTF. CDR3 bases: TGTGCCACCGGCGGCACGGCCTATGGCTACACCTTC.

CDR3 residues: CASSYSTHSSGNTIYF. The CDR3, as DNA: TGTGCCAGCAGTTACTCGACCCACAGCTCTGGAAACACCATATATTTT. The chain uses TRBV6-5 and TRBJ1-3, with D unresolved. V gave up 0 bases and J gave up 0 bases, with 9 bases separating them. The germline V gene encodes CDR1 MNHEY and CDR2 SVGAGI. The CDR3 runs to 16 residues.

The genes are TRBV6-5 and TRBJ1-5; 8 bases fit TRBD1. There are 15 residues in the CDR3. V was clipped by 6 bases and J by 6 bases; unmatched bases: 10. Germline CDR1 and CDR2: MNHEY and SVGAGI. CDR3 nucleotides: TGTGCCAGCAGCAGCACGCAGGGGGCACGTCAGCCCCAGCATTTT. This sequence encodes CASSSTQGARQPQHF.

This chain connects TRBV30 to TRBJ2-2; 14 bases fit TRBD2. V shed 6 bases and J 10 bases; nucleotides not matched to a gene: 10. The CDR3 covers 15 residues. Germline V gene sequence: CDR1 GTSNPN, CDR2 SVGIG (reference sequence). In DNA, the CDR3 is TGTGCCTGCGCCTCGGGACTAGCGGGAGTTGAGGAGCTGTTTTTT. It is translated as CACASGLAGVEELFF.